The 13 T cell receptor beta chains below all came from one sample that was sequenced in a study of shared clonotypes between healthy human individuals. This table comes from immunoSEQ multiplex PCR, and its TCRdb copy is limited to in-frame clones, with some not included. The table lists 2 million to 2.5 million clones, over 90% of them singletons. The sample taken for sequencing was naive CD4+ T cells from PBMCs. Subset reported: CD45RA+ positively selected. These receptors all come from a man between 18 and 35 years old in good health. Some clones in this sample may be carry-over from other donors' samples.

This clone was seen only once. The chain links TRBV18 to TRBJ2-3; 7 bases align to TRBD2. Germline V gene lookup returns CDR1 KGHSH and CDR2 LQKENI. Trimming cost V 3 bases and J 5 bases; bases outside gene matches: 2. The CDR3 runs to 13 residues. The CDR3 region has the DNA TGTGCCAGCTCACCCTGGGGGGGAGATACGCAGTATTTT. It translates to CASSPWGGDTQYF.

In its sample, this clone was seen once. This chain joins TRBV15 and TRBJ2-3, with 11 bases that match TRBD2. The CDR3 sequence is 18 residues long. The junction had 14 bases not matched to a gene; V was cut back by 1 base and J by 8 bases. In germline, CDR1 is LNHNV, CDR2 YYDKDF (reference sequence). The CDR3 protein is CATSRVSGRVRGDGTQYF. CDR3 nucleotide sequence: TGTGCCACCAGCAGAGTTAGCGGGAGGGTCCGGGGTGATGGTACGCAGTATTTT.

The chain employs TRBV19 and TRBJ1-3; possible D gene TRBD1, 5 bases. CDR3 length: 15 residues. The germline V gene encodes CDR1 LNHDA and CDR2 SQIVND (reference sequence). V dropped 5 bases and J dropped 10 bases, with 21 bases sitting between them. CDR3 in amino acids: CASSSWGRRTNTIYF. CDR3 in DNA: TGTGCCAGTAGTTCCTGGGGGAGACGTACGAATACCATATATTTT.

This chain joins TRBV27 and TRBJ1-2, with D perhaps TRBD1 (5 bases). The ends were cut back, 7 bases at V and 6 bases at J, with 15 bases in the middle. The CDR3 sequence is 13 residues long. Germline CDR1 MNHEY, CDR2 SMNVEV (reference sequence). The CDR3 coding sequence is TGTGCCAGCACACCCCGGCAGGGAGATGGCTACACCTTC. Translation gives CASTPRQGDGYTF.

Only one count was recorded for this clone. The sample has other DNA sequences that encode this CDR3 too. The V call is TRBV28, the J call TRBJ1-2, with unresolved D. The CDR3 contains 12 residues. Germline loops: CDR1 MDHEN, CDR2 SYDVKM. V was clipped by 3 bases and J by 6 bases, with 8 bases between them. The CDR3 sequence: CASSLGGNGYTF. CDR3 DNA sequence: TGTGCCAGCAGTTTGGGCGGGAATGGCTACACCTTC.

This CDR3 reads CASSRGQGWTEAFF. The CDR3 DNA is TGTGCCAGCAGTAGGGGACAGGGATGGACTGAAGCTTTCTTT. The chain links TRBV6-5 to TRBJ1-1, with 9 bases that match TRBD1. Germline lookup yields CDR1 MNHEY and CDR2 SVGAGI. V shed 5 bases, J shed 5 bases, and the junction held 6 bases outside the gene matches. There are 14 residues in the CDR3.

The table lists this clone with a count of one. The chain is built from TRBV20-1 and TRBJ2-3; D call uncertain. The V gene's germline CDR1 is DFQATT and CDR2 SNEGSKA (reference sequence). V dropped 0 bases and J dropped 8 bases, with 3 bases sitting between them. The CDR3 consists of 10 residues. CDR3 amino acids: CSAREPTQYF. The CDR3 nucleotides read TGCAGTGCTAGAGAACCTACGCAGTATTTT.

The gene calls are TRBV12-5 and TRBJ1-2; the D gene is possibly TRBD1 (5 bases). There are 15 residues in the CDR3. V lost 1 base and J lost 1, with 10 bases in between. Germline V gene data show CDR1 as LGHNT and CDR2 as FRNRAP. CDR3 DNA: TGTGCTAGTGGTTTGGGCAGGGTCGGTAACTATGGCTACACCTTC. Its protein is CASGLGRVGNYGYTF.

V usage is TRBV4-1 and J usage is TRBJ2-1; TRBD2 agrees at 13 bases. The CDR3 has 17 amino acids. Germline-derived CDR1 and CDR2 are MGHRA and YSYEKL. The J segment lost 10 bases and the V segment lost 0 bases, leaving 9 bases of the junction unmatched. This CDR3 is CASSQERTSGSYSEQFF. CDR3 DNA: TGCGCCAGCAGCCAAGAAAGGACTAGCGGGAGCTACAGCGAGCAGTTCTTC.

The CDR3 protein is CASSVPGTNNEQFF. The CDR3 nucleotides are TGTGCCAGCAGCGTACCCGGGACAAACAATGAGCAGTTCTTC. The chain carries TRBV9 and TRBJ2-1, with D possibly matching TRBD1 (6 bases). Germline CDR1 and CDR2: SGDLS and YYNGEE. This CDR3 has 14 residues. Trimming removed 1 base from V and 5 bases from J, with 10 bases in between.

J is TRBJ2-7 and V is TRBV11-3; 8 bases map to TRBD2. Unmatched junction bases numbered 7, after V lost 5 bases and J lost 4 bases. Germline V gene lookup returns CDR1 SGHNT and CDR2 YENEEA. The CDR3 runs 14 residues. The CDR3 nucleotides are TGTGCCAGCAGCGCCGGGGGGGGAAATTACGAGCAGTACTTC. This sequence encodes CASSAGGGNYEQYF.

V and J are TRBV28 and TRBJ1-6; unclear D gene. The CDR3 has 15 amino acids. The germline V gene has CDR1 MDHEN and CDR2 SYDVKM. Between the trimmed V and J ends, which lost 3 bases and 0 bases, there was a span of 6 bases. CDR3 sequence: CASSFGSSYNSPLHF. The CDR3 DNA sequence: TGTGCCAGCAGTTTCGGTAGCTCCTATAATTCACCCCTCCACTTT.

The rearrangement joins TRBV11-2 to TRBJ1-5; D not resolved. The germline V gene encodes CDR1 SGHAT and CDR2 FQNNGV. The germline V and J ends were trimmed by 5 bases and 3 bases, with 8 bases remaining between them. The CDR3 is 13 amino acids. The DNA of the CDR3 is TGTGCCAGCAGCCCGGGCCCCAATCAGCCCCAGCATTTT. It specifies CASSPGPNQPQHF.